These 6 T cell receptor beta chains were all obtained from the same sample, sequenced in a study of shared clonotypes between healthy human individuals. The naive CD8 fraction comprised CD45RO-negative cells positively selected for CCR7 and excluded terminally differentiated effector memory CD45RA+ cells. TCRdb keeps only in-frame clones here, not all; method: immunoSEQ multiplex PCR. The table includes around 580,000 clones, 95% to 98% detected once. Sequenced sample: naive CD8+ T cells sorted from blood. The source of these receptors is a young man in good health.

The V and J genes are TRBV10-3 and TRBJ2-1; D gene ambiguous. CDR3 size: 14 residues. In germline, CDR1 is ENHRY, CDR2 SYGVKD. V was trimmed by 0 bases and J by 10 bases, leaving 13 bases between them. The CDR3 DNA follows: TGTGCCATCAGTGAGTCGAACCTCCGGGCGGAGCAGTTCTTC. Residues: CAISESNLRAEQFF.

The chain links TRBV18 to TRBJ2-7; D possibly corresponds to TRBD1 (6 bases). V was shortened by 3 bases and J by 2 bases, with 8 bases between the two germline ends. Per the germline V gene, CDR1 is KGHSH and CDR2 is LQKENI. CDR3 size: 13 residues. CDR3 in amino acids: CASSPNRAYEQYF. CDR3 DNA: TGTGCCAGCTCACCTAACAGGGCCTACGAGCAGTACTTC. The variable domain in full, completed from reference TRBV18 and TRBJ2-7, reads NAGVMQNPRHLVRRRGQEARLRCSPMKGHSHVYWYRQLPEEGLKFMVYLQKENIIDESGMPKERFSAEFPKEGPSILRIQQVVRGDSAAYFCASSPNRAYEQYFGPGTRLTVT.

This rearrangement joins TRBV7-9 to TRBJ2-1, with a weak D call TRBD2 (5 bases). This CDR3 is 15 amino acids long. The germline V and J ends were trimmed by 2 bases and 4 bases, with 12 bases remaining between them. CDR1 is SEHNR, CDR2 FQNEAQ, per germline (reference sequence). CDR3 nucleotides: TGTGCCAGCAGCTTACGGGTAGCGAGGTACAATGAGCAGTTCTTC. Its protein product is CASSLRVARYNEQFF. The full variable domain, completed using reference TRBV7-9 and TRBJ2-1, is DTGVSQNPRHKITKRGQNVTFRCDPISEHNRLYWYRQTLGQGPEFLTYFQNEAQLEKSRLLSDRFSAERPKGSFSTLEIQRTEQGDSAMYLCASSLRVARYNEQFFGPGTRLTVL.

The chain recombines TRBV27 with TRBJ2-1, with D possibly matching TRBD2 (5 bases). Trimming stripped 6 bases from V and 2 bases from J, with 8 bases between. CDR1 is MNHEY, CDR2 SMNVEV, per germline (reference sequence). The CDR3 consists of 13 residues. The CDR3 sequence: CASRRRPYNEQFF. CDR3 in DNA: TGTGCCAGCAGGAGGAGGCCCTACAATGAGCAGTTCTTC.

The V gene is TRBV29-1, the J gene TRBJ2-1; tentatively, D is TRBD1 (6 bases). CDR3 length: 12 amino acids. Per the germline V gene, CDR1 is SQVTM and CDR2 is ANQGSEA. Trimming pared 8 bases from V and 7 bases from J, leaving 15 bases between. CDR3 protein: CSKITGLNEQFF. DNA for the CDR3: TGCAGCAAAATAACAGGGTTAAATGAGCAGTTCTTC.

The chain links TRBV9 to TRBJ2-7; no reliable D call. In germline, CDR1 is SGDLS, CDR2 YYNGEE. This CDR3 contains 16 residues. V was cut by 0 bases and J by 5 bases, with 18 bases left in between. The CDR3 DNA reads as TGTGCCAGCAGCGTAGATGGGGTTTTGGAGCTCAACGAGCAGTACTTC. Its protein product is CASSVDGVLELNEQYF.